This T cell receptor beta chain was identified in a study of T cells in localized non-small cell lung cancer. Sequencing was performed with immunoSEQ multiplex PCR; in TCRdb, only in-frame clones are kept and a portion is missing. The repertoire holds under 35,000 clones, 88% seen once, with 4.2% in the top ten. Germline CDR1 SGHRS, CDR2 YFSETQ. With 3 bases clipped from V and 3 bases from J, the junction kept 4 bases outside the gene matches. This CDR3 has 15 amino acids. Sequencing used peripheral blood mononuclear cells, obtained before any cancer treatment. The V call is TRBV5-1, the J call TRBJ2-2; 8 positions agree with TRBD1. The TCR originated in a woman aged 35 to 75 with stage III lung adenocarcinoma. The CDR3 DNA follows: TGCGCCAGCAGCTGGGACAGGACTGACACCGGGGAGCTGTTTTTT. As protein: CASSWDRTDTGELFF.